Included here is one T cell receptor (beta chain) sequence, with context. This CDR3 is 16 amino acids long. V was pared by 4 bases and J by 1 base, with 7 bases of the junction left unmatched. CDR1 and CDR2 from the germline V gene are LNHDA and SQIVND (reference sequence). The sample belongs to a study of blood T cell repertoires in COVID-19. Study as a whole: Samples came from the United States, Italy and Spain, spanning acute and convalescent COVID-19. T cells, B-cell-depleted T cells, or PBMCs supplied cDNA or gDNA.

Under the authors' procedure: Reference gene primer amplification yielded estimated nucleated cell counts. Sequencing used immunoSEQ multiplex PCR; TCRdb keeps in-frame clones, though not all of them. V, J and clone size are those of that table, while D and trimming were read from the DNA. Counted here are 270,000 or so clones, 80% to 90% occurring once; the ten biggest clones make up around 2.9%. The sample taken for sequencing was peripheral blood. This rearrangement joins TRBV19 to TRBJ1-3; 7 nucleotides agree with TRBD1. The clonotype originates from a woman in her twenties or thirties with active or convalescent COVID-19. CDR3 amino acids: CASSTQSTGSGNTIYF. For the CDR3, the DNA is TGTGCCAGTAGTACTCAATCGACAGGGTCTGGAAACACCATATATTTT.